These 19 T cell receptor beta chains originate from one sample sequenced in a study of regulatory T cells in long-lasting Graves disease. Combining iRepertoire HTBI primers with Arm-PCR of CDR3 regions, the authors built TCR beta libraries. From the multiplex PCR reads, TCRdb called clonotypes with MiXCR, one entry per CDR3 protein. The table lists roughly 500,000 distinct CDR3 sequences, about 22% of them singletons. Noted time point: persistent/refractory GD, antithyroid drugs over 5 years with positive TRAb. Extracted RNA from PBMCs served as the source of the TCR library. Sequenced material: peripheral blood mononuclear cells (PBMCs), taken when the disease was refractory, from a patient treated with antithyroid drugs. These receptors all come from a female donor with Graves disease.

This clonotype was seen many times. The V gene is TRBV6-2 or TRBV6-3, the J gene TRBJ1-2; maybe TRBD1 (6 bases). V was cut by 2 bases and J by 6 bases, with 16 bases left in between. This CDR3 has 15 amino acids. Germline CDR1 is MNHEY and CDR2 is SVGEGT. The CDR3 sequence: CASSYELTGQNGYTF. The CDR3 nucleotides are TGTGCCAGCAGTTACGAATTGACAGGACAAAATGGCTACACCTTC.

The chain combines TRBV30 with TRBJ2-5; the match to TRBD2 covers 9 bases. The CDR3 spans 12 residues. In germline, CDR1 is GTSNPN, CDR2 SVGIG (reference sequence). V was pared by 2 bases and J by 6 bases, with 1 base of the junction left unmatched. CDR3 DNA: TGTGCCTGGAGTAGCGGGGGGCAGACCCAGTACTTC. Its translation: CAWSSGGQTQYF.

This clonotype has ten or more counts. The rearrangement uses TRBV28 and TRBJ2-7; D is ambiguous. This CDR3 is 14 amino acids long. V was shortened by 0 bases and J by 5 bases, with 11 bases between the two germline ends. CDR1 is MDHEN, CDR2 SYDVKM, per germline. The CDR3 sequence: CASSLWRGRNEQYF. For the CDR3, the DNA is TGTGCCAGCAGTTTATGGCGTGGCCGAAACGAGCAGTACTTC. Together with reference TRBV28 and TRBJ2-7, the CDR3 gives the full variable domain: DVKVTQSSRYLVKRTGEKVFLECVQDMDHENMFWYRQDPGLGLRLIYFSYDVKMKEKGDIPEGYSVSREKKERFSLILESASTNQTSMYLCASSLWRGRNEQYFGPGTRLTVT.

The genes are TRBV27 and TRBJ2-2; D is undetermined. The CDR3 extends over 16 amino acids. V lost 5 bases, J lost 0 bases, and 13 bases lay in between. Germline V gene sequence: CDR1 MNHEY, CDR2 SMNVEV (reference sequence). Here the CDR3 DNA reads TGTGCCAGCAGTCACCGGACCGTTGCGAACACCGGGGAGCTGTTTTTT. Protein sequence: CASSHRTVANTGELFF.

This clonotype was seen ten or more times. This CDR3 fails to terminate in the conserved phenylalanine or tryptophan, so it likely reflects a read error. It is unclear where the CDR3 begins or ends on the DNA, so no DNA is shown, and the CDR3 is as TCRdb lists it. This chain joins TRBV24-1 and TRBJ2-1; the table's D call, TRBD1, has no DNA check behind it. The CDR3 is 11 residues long, ends included. Germline V gene sequence: CDR1 KGHDR, CDR2 SFDVKD. CDR3 loop: CATIQKTGTHL.

About this clonotype: This sequence may be a read error, since a much larger clone differs from it by one base. This rearrangement joins TRBV6-2 or TRBV6-3 to TRBJ1-1; D unresolved. Germline values: CDR1 MNHEY, CDR2 SVGEGT. CDR3 length: 13 residues. As DNA, the CDR3 is TGTGCCGGCAGTTGGGGTTTGTACACTGAAGCTTTCTTT. It translates to CAGSWGLYTEAFF.

This clonotype was recorded many times. V and J are TRBV2 and TRBJ1-1; unclear D gene. Germline V lookup: CDR1 SNHLY, CDR2 FYNNEI. Trimming pared 6 bases from V and 7 bases from J, leaving 12 bases between. The CDR3 covers 12 residues. The CDR3 here is CASRETEIEAFF. Here the CDR3 DNA reads TGTGCCAGCAGGGAAACAGAGATTGAAGCTTTCTTT.

This clonotype was picked up a small number of times. V usage is TRBV29-1 and J usage is TRBJ2-4; a weak D match, TRBD1 (5 bases). Germline V gene data show CDR1 as SQVTM and CDR2 as ANQGSEA. The CDR3 sequence is 12 residues long. Deletions cut 1 base from V and 6 bases from J, with 7 bases between. The CDR3 loop is CSVEGGGNIQYF. CDR3 DNA: TGCAGCGTTGAAGGGGGCGGAAACATTCAGTACTTC. The whole variable domain, remainder taken from reference TRBV29-1 and TRBJ2-4, is SAVISQKPSRDICQRGTSLTIQCQVDSQVTMMFWYRQQPGQSLTLIATANQGSEATYESGFVIDKFPISRPNLTFSTLTVSNMSPEDSSIYLCSVEGGGNIQYFGAGTRLSVL.

This clonotype was recorded a few times. The chain uses TRBV2 and TRBJ2-7; 15 bases map to TRBD2. With 6 bases clipped from V and 0 bases from J, the junction kept 3 bases outside the gene matches. Germline CDR1 and CDR2: SNHLY and FYNNEI. The CDR3 length is 16 residues. The CDR3 loop is CASSGLAGGVSYEQYF. CDR3 in DNA: TGTGCCAGCAGCGGACTAGCGGGAGGGGTCTCCTACGAGCAGTACTTC.

This clonotype occurred many times. The V call is TRBV7-2, the J call TRBJ2-7; TRBD2 agrees at 14 bases. The CDR3 is made up of 15 amino acids. V lost 6 bases, J lost 2 bases, and 3 bases stayed unmatched. Germline assignment: CDR1 SGHTA and CDR2 FQGNSA. CDR3 sequence (DNA): TGTGCCAGCAGTTTGACTAGCGGGGGGGCCTACGAGCAGTACTTC. It codes for CASSLTSGGAYEQYF.

This clonotype was observed many times. CDR3 loop: CASSWTGPYEQYF. The CDR3 bases are TGTGCCAGCAGTTGGACCGGTCCGTACGAGCAGTACTTC. The V gene is TRBV28, the J gene TRBJ2-7, with D unresolved. The CDR3 length is 13 residues. Germline lookup yields CDR1 MDHEN and CDR2 SYDVKM. V lost 4 bases, J lost 4 bases, and 11 bases lay in between. The full variable domain, with the rest looked up from reference TRBV28 and TRBJ2-7, is DVKVTQSSRYLVKRTGEKVFLECVQDMDHENMFWYRQDPGLGLRLIYFSYDVKMKEKGDIPEGYSVSREKKERFSLILESASTNQTSMYLCASSWTGPYEQYFGPGTRLTVT.

A few counts support this clonotype. The V gene is TRBV30, the J gene TRBJ1-1; 7 bases match TRBD1. Trimming removed 6 bases from V and 2 bases from J; junction bases left unmatched: 9. This CDR3 spans 14 amino acids. The germline V gene encodes CDR1 GTSNPN and CDR2 SVGIG (reference sequence). CDR3 amino acids: CACTPGQVNTEAFF. Written as DNA, the CDR3 is TGTGCCTGTACTCCCGGACAGGTTAACACTGAAGCTTTCTTT.

The CDR3 bases are TGTGCCAGCAGTTTAGGCAGGATGAACACCGGGGAGCTGTTTTTT. Translated: CASSLGRMNTGELFF. This chain links TRBV12-3 or TRBV12-4 with TRBJ2-2; D gene unclear. V was clipped by 1 base and J by 1 base, with 7 bases between them. The CDR3 totals 15 residues.

This clonotype was detected only a few times. The chain links TRBV3-1 to TRBJ1-6; D is unresolved. From germline, CDR1 is LGHDT and CDR2 YNNKEL (reference sequence). The V gene lost 0 bases and the J gene lost 10 bases, with 7 bases spanning the gap. The length of the CDR3 is 13 residues. The CDR3 reads CASSQDARSPLHF. CDR3 bases: TGTGCCAGCAGCCAAGATGCGAGGTCACCCCTCCACTTT.

The rearrangement joins TRBV4-1 to TRBJ1-1; D is possibly TRBD1 (5 bases). In germline, CDR1 is MGHRA, CDR2 YSYEKL. Trimming pared 0 bases from V and 0 bases from J, leaving 17 bases between. This CDR3 has 18 amino acids. The CDR3 DNA follows: TGCGCCAGCAGCCAAGATAGAGGAGGGGCCCCGATGAACACTGAAGCTTTCTTT. Amino acids: CASSQDRGGAPMNTEAFF.

This clonotype was picked up many times. The chain employs TRBV5-5 and TRBJ2-7; weak D call: TRBD2 (6 bases). The CDR3 contains 15 residues. Germline V lookup: CDR1 SGHKS, CDR2 YYEKEE (reference sequence). V was cut by 0 bases and J by 3 bases, with 13 bases left in between. The CDR3 loop is CASSLGLADNYEQYF. The CDR3 DNA follows: TGTGCCAGCAGCTTGGGATTAGCGGACAACTACGAGCAGTACTTC.

This clonotype has ten or more counts. The chain combines TRBV7-9 with TRBJ2-5, with 8 bases fitting TRBD1. Trimming at V came to 5 bases and at J to 1 base, leaving 3 bases not matched to a gene. Germline V gives CDR1 SEHNR, CDR2 FQNEAQ (reference sequence). This CDR3 contains 14 residues. The CDR3 loop reads CASSPGTGQETQYF. In DNA, the CDR3 is TGTGCCAGCAGCCCAGGGACAGGCCAAGAGACCCAGTACTTC. Together with reference TRBV7-9 and TRBJ2-5, the CDR3 gives the full variable domain: DTGVSQNPRHKITKRGQNVTFRCDPISEHNRLYWYRQTLGQGPEFLTYFQNEAQLEKSRLLSDRFSAERPKGSFSTLEIQRTEQGDSAMYLCASSPGTGQETQYFGPGTRLLVL.

The V call is TRBV6-5, the J call TRBJ1-1, with 7 bases fitting TRBD1. Germline V gene data show CDR1 as MNHEY and CDR2 as SVGAGI. The CDR3 covers 14 residues. Trimming at V came to 0 bases and at J to 7 bases, leaving 5 bases not matched to a gene. In DNA, the CDR3 is TGTGCCAGCAGTTACTCGACAGGGATGGGTGAAGCTTTCTTT. Its translation: CASSYSTGMGEAFF.

Concerning this clonotype: A much larger clone sits a single nucleotide away, making a read error possible. This sequence joins TRBV12-3 or TRBV12-4 and TRBJ1-2; no clear D gene. The CDR3 covers 12 residues. V lost 11 bases and J 2 bases, leaving 12 bases between the germline ends. DNA for the CDR3: TGTGCCTGCACCCCCACGAACTATGGCTACACCTTC. Protein product: CACTPTNYGYTF.